This TCR beta chain derives from a study of cytomegalovirus exposure and HLA in healthy donors. General observations from the study: Presence/absence analyses treated sequencing depth as roughly uniform across donors. Later genetic work tied a missense DCLRE1C variant to beta-chain V and J trimming. According to reports, the classifier identified cytomegalovirus status with high specificity and sensitivity.

PCR amplification relied on 60 Vbeta primers (plus 13 Jbeta primers). TCRdb's table, derived via immunoSEQ multiplex PCR, lists solely in-frame clones and lacks some. The sample consists of more than 55,000 clones, about 80% of them appearing once. CDR1 is SGDLS, CDR2 YYNGEE, per germline. The V end lost 3 bases, the J end lost 2 bases, and 17 bases lay between the germline ends. There are 16 residues in the CDR3. In this sample, this clone turned up a few times. Its antigen is unidentified. Material: PBMCs. This chain links TRBV9 with TRBJ1-1; D not resolved. The sequence was collected from a human donor in good health. CDR3 DNA sequence: TGTGCCAGCAGCGCTACCTTAAGAGGAGCCAACACTGAAGCTTTCTTT. Its protein product is CASSATLRGANTEAFF.